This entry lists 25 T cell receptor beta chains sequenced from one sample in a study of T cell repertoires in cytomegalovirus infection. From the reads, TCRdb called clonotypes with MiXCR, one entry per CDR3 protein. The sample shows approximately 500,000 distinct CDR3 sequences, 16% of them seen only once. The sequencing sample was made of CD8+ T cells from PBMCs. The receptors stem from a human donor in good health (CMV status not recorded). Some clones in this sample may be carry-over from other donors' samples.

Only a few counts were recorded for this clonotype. CDR3 in amino acids: CASSQDGLDGTDTQYF. CDR3 in DNA: TGTGCCAGCAGCCAAGATGGACTAGACGGCACAGATACGCAGTATTTT. This chain joins TRBV4-2 and TRBJ2-3; 7 nucleotides line up with TRBD2. Germline V lookup: CDR1 LGHNA, CDR2 YNFKEQ. With V trimmed by 0 bases and J by 1 base, 4 bases remained unmatched. There are 16 residues in the CDR3.

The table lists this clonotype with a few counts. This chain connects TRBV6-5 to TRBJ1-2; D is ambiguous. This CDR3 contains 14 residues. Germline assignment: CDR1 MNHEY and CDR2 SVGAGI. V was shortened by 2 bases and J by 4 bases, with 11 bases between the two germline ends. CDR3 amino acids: CASSYGGGGYGYTF. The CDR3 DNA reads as TGTGCCAGCAGTTACGGTGGCGGAGGCTATGGCTACACCTTC.

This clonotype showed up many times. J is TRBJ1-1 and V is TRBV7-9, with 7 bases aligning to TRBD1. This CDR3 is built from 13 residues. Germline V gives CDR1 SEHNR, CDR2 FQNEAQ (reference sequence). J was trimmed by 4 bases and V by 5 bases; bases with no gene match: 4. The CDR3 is CASSLTGATEAFF. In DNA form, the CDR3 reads TGTGCCAGCAGCCTAACAGGGGCCACTGAAGCTTTCTTT.

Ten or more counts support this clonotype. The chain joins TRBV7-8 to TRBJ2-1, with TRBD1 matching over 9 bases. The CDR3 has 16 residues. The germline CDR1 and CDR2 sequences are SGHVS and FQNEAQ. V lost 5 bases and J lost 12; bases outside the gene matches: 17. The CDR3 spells CASSRGSDRGHLGQFF. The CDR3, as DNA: TGTGCCAGCAGCAGGGGTTCGGACAGGGGCCATCTGGGGCAGTTCTTC.

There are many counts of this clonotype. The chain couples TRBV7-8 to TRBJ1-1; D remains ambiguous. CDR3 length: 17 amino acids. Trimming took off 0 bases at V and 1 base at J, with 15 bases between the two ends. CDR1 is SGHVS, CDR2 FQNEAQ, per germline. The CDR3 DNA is TGTGCCAGCAGCTTAGCGATTCCGGAGGGAACGAACACTGAAGCTTTCTTT. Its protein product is CASSLAIPEGTNTEAFF.

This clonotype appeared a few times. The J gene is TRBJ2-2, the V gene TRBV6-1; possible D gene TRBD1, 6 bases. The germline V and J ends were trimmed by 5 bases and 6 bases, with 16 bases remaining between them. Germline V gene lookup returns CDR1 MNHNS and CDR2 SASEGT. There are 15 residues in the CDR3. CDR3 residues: CASSNLQGGAGELFF. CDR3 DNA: TGTGCCAGCAGTAACCTACAGGGTGGGGCCGGGGAGCTGTTTTTT.

DNA of the CDR3: TGTGCCAGTAGAAGCGGGACAGAATACAATGAGCAGTTCTTC. Its protein product is CASRSGTEYNEQFF. This chain uses TRBV19 with TRBJ2-1; D could derive from TRBD1 or TRBD2 (7 bases each). The V gene's germline CDR1 is LNHDA and CDR2 SQIVND (reference sequence). CDR3 length: 14 residues. Trimming pared 6 bases from V and 4 bases from J, leaving 13 bases between.

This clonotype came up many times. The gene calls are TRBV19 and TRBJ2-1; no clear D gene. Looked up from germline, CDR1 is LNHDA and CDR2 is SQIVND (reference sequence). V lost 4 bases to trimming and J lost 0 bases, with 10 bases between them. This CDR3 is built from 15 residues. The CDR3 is CASSNRPSSYNEQFF. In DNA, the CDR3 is TGTGCCAGTAGTAACCGGCCTAGCTCCTACAATGAGCAGTTCTTC. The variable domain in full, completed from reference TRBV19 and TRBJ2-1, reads DGGITQSPKYLFRKEGQNVTLSCEQNLNHDAMYWYRQDPGQGLRLIYYSQIVNDFQKGDIAEGYSVSREKKESFPLTVTSAQKNPTAFYLCASSNRPSSYNEQFFGPGTRLTVL.

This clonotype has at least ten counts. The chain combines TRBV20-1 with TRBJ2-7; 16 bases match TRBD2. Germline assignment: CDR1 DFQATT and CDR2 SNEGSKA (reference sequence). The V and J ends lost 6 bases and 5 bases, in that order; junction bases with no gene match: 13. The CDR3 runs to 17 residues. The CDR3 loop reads CSAANLPGLAGGHEQYF. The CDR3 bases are TGCAGTGCCGCCAATCTCCCGGGACTAGCGGGGGGGCACGAGCAGTACTTC.

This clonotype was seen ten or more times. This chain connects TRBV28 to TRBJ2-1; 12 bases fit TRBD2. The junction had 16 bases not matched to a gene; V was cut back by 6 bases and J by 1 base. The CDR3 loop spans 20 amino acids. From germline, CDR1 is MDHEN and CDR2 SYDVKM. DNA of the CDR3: TGTGCCAGCAGCTCCCCCGGGGCCCGACTAGCGGGAGCGTCCTACAATGAGCAGTTCTTC. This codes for CASSSPGARLAGASYNEQFF.

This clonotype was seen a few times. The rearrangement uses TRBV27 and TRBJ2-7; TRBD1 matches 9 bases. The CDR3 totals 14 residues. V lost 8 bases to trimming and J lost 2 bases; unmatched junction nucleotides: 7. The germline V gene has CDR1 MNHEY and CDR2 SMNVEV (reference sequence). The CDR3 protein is CASRTGTGPYEQYF. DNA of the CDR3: TGTGCCAGCCGAACCGGGACAGGGCCCTACGAGCAGTACTTC.

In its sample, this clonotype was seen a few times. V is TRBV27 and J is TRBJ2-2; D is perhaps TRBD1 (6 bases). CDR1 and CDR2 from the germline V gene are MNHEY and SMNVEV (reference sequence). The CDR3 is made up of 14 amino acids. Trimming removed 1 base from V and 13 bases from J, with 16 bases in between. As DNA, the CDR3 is TGTGCCAGCAGTTTATTGGCGACAGGTCCCGCGCTGTTTTTT. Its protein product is CASSLLATGPALFF.

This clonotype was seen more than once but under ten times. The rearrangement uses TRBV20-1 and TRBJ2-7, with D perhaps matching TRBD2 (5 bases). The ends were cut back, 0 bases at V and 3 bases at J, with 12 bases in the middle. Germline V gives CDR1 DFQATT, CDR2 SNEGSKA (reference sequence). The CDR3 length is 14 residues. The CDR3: CSARDPSRGYEQYF. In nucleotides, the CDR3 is TGCAGTGCTAGAGATCCCTCCCGGGGCTACGAGCAGTACTTC.

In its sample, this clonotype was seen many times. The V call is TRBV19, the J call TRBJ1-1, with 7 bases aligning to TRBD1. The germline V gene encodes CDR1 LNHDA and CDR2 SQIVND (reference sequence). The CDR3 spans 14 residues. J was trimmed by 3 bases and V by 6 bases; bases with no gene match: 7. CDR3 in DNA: TGTGCCAGTAGGAGAAACAGGGGAGACACTGAAGCTTTCTTT. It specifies CASRRNRGDTEAFF.

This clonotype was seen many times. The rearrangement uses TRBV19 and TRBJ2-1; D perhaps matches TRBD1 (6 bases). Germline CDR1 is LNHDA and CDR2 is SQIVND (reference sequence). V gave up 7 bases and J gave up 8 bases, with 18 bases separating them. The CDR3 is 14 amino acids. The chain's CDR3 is CASMTRGGLYEQFF. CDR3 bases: TGTGCCAGTATGACCAGGGGTGGTTTATATGAGCAGTTCTTC.

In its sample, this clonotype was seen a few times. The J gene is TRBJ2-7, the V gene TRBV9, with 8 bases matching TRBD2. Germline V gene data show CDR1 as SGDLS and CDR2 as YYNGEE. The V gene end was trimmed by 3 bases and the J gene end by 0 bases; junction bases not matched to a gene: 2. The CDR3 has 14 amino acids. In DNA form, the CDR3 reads TGTGCCAGCAGCGGGAGCGGGAGCTCCTACGAGCAGTACTTC. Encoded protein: CASSGSGSSYEQYF.

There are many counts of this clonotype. The CDR3 loop reads CASSIPPRGGTGELFF. CDR3 in DNA: TGTGCCAGTAGTATTCCCCCCAGGGGGGGGACCGGGGAGCTGTTTTTT. The V gene is TRBV19, the J gene TRBJ2-2, with D perhaps being TRBD1 or TRBD2 (7 bases each). V gave up 3 bases and J gave up 5 bases, with 16 bases separating them. Germline V CDR1 and CDR2: LNHDA, SQIVND (reference sequence). The CDR3 totals 16 residues.

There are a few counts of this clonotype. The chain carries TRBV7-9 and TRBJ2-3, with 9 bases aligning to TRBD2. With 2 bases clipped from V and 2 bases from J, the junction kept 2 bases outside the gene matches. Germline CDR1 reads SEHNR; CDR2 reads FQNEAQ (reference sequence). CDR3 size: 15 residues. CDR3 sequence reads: CASSLQRGVTDTQYF. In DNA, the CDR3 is TGTGCCAGCAGCTTACAGCGGGGGGTCACAGATACGCAGTATTTT. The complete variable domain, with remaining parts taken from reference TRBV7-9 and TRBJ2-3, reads DTGVSQNPRHKITKRGQNVTFRCDPISEHNRLYWYRQTLGQGPEFLTYFQNEAQLEKSRLLSDRFSAERPKGSFSTLEIQRTEQGDSAMYLCASSLQRGVTDTQYFGPGTRLTVL.

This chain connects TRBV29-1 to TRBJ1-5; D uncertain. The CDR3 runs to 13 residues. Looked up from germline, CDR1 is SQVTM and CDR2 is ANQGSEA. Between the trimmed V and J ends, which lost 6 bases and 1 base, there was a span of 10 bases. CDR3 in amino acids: CSVDQGSNQPQHF. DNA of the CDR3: TGCAGCGTCGATCAAGGCAGCAATCAGCCCCAGCATTTT. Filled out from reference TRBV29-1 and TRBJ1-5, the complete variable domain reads SAVISQKPSRDICQRGTSLTIQCQVDSQVTMMFWYRQQPGQSLTLIATANQGSEATYESGFVIDKFPISRPNLTFSTLTVSNMSPEDSSIYLCSVDQGSNQPQHFGDGTRLSIL.

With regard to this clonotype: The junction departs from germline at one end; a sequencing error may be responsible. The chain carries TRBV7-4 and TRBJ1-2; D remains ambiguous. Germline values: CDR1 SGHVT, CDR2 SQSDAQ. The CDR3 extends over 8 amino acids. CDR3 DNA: TGTGCCAGCAGTCCCGAATCCTTC. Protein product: CASSPESF.

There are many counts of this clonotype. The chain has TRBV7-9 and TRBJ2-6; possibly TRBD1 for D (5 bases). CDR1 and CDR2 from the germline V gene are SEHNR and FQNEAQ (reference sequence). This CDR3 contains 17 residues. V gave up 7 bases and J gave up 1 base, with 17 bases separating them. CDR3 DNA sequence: TGTGCCAGCATCCCAACAGGTCTCCTTTCTGGGGCCAACGTCCTGACTTTC. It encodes CASIPTGLLSGANVLTF.

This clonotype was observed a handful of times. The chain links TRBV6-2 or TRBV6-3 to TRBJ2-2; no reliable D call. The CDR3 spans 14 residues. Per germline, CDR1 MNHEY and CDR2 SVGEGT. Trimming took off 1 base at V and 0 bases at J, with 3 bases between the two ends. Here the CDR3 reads CASSYYSNTGELFF. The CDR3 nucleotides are TGTGCCAGCAGTTACTACTCGAACACCGGGGAGCTGTTTTTT.

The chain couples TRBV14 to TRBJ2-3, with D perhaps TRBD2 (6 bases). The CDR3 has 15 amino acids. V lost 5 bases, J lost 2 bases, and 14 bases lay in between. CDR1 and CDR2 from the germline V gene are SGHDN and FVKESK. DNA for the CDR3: TGTGCCAGCAGCAGATCTTGGGACTTCACAGATACGCAGTATTTT. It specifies CASSRSWDFTDTQYF.

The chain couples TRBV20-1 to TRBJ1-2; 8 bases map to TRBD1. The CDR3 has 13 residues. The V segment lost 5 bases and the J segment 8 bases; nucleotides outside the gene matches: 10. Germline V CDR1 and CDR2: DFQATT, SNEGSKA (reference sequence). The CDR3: CSAQNRGTHGYTF. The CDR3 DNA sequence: TGCAGTGCTCAGAACAGGGGGACACACGGCTACACCTTC.

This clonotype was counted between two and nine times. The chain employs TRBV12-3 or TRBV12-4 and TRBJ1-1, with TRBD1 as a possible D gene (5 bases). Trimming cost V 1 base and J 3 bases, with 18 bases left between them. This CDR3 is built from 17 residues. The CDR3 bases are TGTGCCAGCAGTTTAGTCGGGGGACGGCTAGGGTACACTGAAGCTTTCTTT. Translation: CASSLVGGRLGYTEAFF.